The clone carrying this T cell receptor beta chain has a handful of counts. This entry comes from a study of CD8+CD57+ T cells in acquired aplastic anemia. Study-level information: Isolated CD4+ and CD8+ cells, once sorted, yielded DNA averaging about 3 ug. In CD4+ cells, healthy donors produced an average of approximately 11 million reads.

The CDR3 is made up of 16 amino acids. The germline gives CDR1 SGHDT, CDR2 YYEEEE. V shed 4 bases, J shed 2 bases, and the junction held 6 bases outside the gene matches. The TCR beta profiling, which covered VDJ combination and CDR3 sequence, was carried out using genomic DNA as the template. Using its own MiXCR run on the reads, TCRdb lists one record per CDR3 protein. There are about 220,000 distinct CDR3 sequences in the sample; 30% to 40% occur only once, and around 1.1% lies in the top ten. The clonotype originates from a human donor in good health, serving as a control. This sequence joins TRBV5-6 and TRBJ2-5; 12 bases are shared with TRBD2. Sequenced sample: sorted CD4+, CD8+, or CD8+CD57+ T cells (not recorded which) from PBMCs. For the CDR3, the DNA is TGTGCCAGCAGCCCACTAGCGGGGGGAATACAAGAGACCCAGTACTTC. It specifies CASSPLAGGIQETQYF.